These 4 T cell receptor beta chains share one sample of origin, sequenced in a study of shared clonotypes between healthy human individuals. The protocol was immunoSEQ multiplex PCR, while the TCRdb copy is restricted to in-frame clones and leaves out a portion. The table has 400,000 to 500,000 clones, approximately 79% seen once; the top ten hold less than 15%. The specimen sequenced was PBMCs. The source is a woman aged 40 to 50 in good health. Some clones in this sample may be carry-over from other donors' samples.

The chain uses TRBV7-8 and TRBJ2-7, with D hard to call. CDR1 is SGHVS, CDR2 FQNEAQ, per germline. V was pared by 6 bases and J by 0 bases, with 9 bases between. This CDR3 comprises 13 residues. The CDR3 DNA reads TGTGCCAGCAGTGGCCTCAGCTCCTACGAGCAGTACTTC. Its protein is CASSGLSSYEQYF.

The chain couples TRBV7-3 to TRBJ2-2; D remains unclear. Germline assignment: CDR1 SGHTA and CDR2 FQGTGA. The CDR3 runs 13 residues. V was trimmed by 7 bases and J by 6 bases, leaving 12 bases between them. This CDR3 is CASKATLAGELFF. CDR3 DNA: TGTGCCAGCAAGGCCACCCTCGCCGGGGAGCTGTTTTTT.

The V gene is TRBV11-2, the J gene TRBJ1-5; no clear D gene. Germline V lookup: CDR1 SGHAT, CDR2 FQNNGV. CDR3 length: 15 residues. V lost 4 bases and J lost 0, with 10 bases in between. In DNA form, the CDR3 reads TGTGCCAGCAGCTCGACAAGGAATAGCAATCAGCCCCAGCATTTT. Amino acid sequence: CASSSTRNSNQPQHF.

This chain links TRBV23-1 with TRBJ2-1; TRBD1 is a possible D gene (5 bases). TRBV23-1 is designated an ORF whose function remains uncertain. The CDR3 spans 17 residues. Trimming removed 0 bases from V and 0 bases from J, with 12 bases in between. In DNA, the CDR3 is TGCGCCAGCAGTCAATCCGTGGACAAACGCTCCTACAATGAGCAGTTCTTC. Protein product: CASSQSVDKRSYNEQFF.